This entry concerns a single T cell receptor beta chain. Germline and junction disagree at one end, which may indicate a read error. These data come from a study of CD8+CD57+ T cells in acquired aplastic anemia. CDR3 and TCR beta VDJ profiling relied on a genomic DNA template. MiXCR was run by TCRdb on the reads, yielding one entry per CDR3 protein. The sample shows about 130,000 distinct CDR3 sequences, 41% of them seen only once. Germline CDR1 reads ENHRY; CDR2 reads SYGVKD. This CDR3 is built from 13 residues. This chain connects TRBV10-3 to TRBJ2-7; weak D call: TRBD1 (5 bases). The sequence was obtained from a human donor in good health, serving as a control. The sequenced material came from sorted CD4+, CD8+, or CD8+CD57+ T cells (not recorded which) from PBMCs. CDR3 coding DNA: TGTGCCAGCAGTCCCCAGGGTTCCGGGCAGCAGTACTTC. It translates to CASSPQGSGQQYF.